Listed here are 13 T cell receptor beta chains from one sample, sequenced in a study of blood T cell repertoires in COVID-19 (TCRdb year 2020). The method was the immunoSEQ multiplex PCR assay. TCRdb took this table from immuneACCESS and kept in-frame rearrangements with V and J called. Such tables lack part of the clones; where checked against another copy, unresolved V genes explain under half of the gap, and the rest is unexplained. Counted in this sample were approximately 300,000 clones; 70% to 90% of them appeared once. The ten largest clones take up around 9.3% of the sample. Sequenced sample: PBMCs or T cells enriched from blood (not recorded which). The receptor set was obtained from a young woman who had recovered from COVID-19.

V is TRBV5-4 and J is TRBJ1-5; perhaps TRBD1 as D (6 bases). V lost 3 bases and J lost 3, with 10 bases in between. The germline CDR1 and CDR2 sequences are SGHNT and YYREEE (reference sequence). This CDR3 region has 14 residues. The CDR3 loop is CASSSQGANQPQHF. For the CDR3, the DNA is TGTGCCAGCAGCTCACAGGGTGCCAATCAGCCCCAGCATTTT.

V usage is TRBV28 and J usage is TRBJ1-1, with no clear D. Deletions cut 5 bases from V and 1 base from J, with 8 bases between. The germline V gene encodes CDR1 MDHEN and CDR2 SYDVKM. The CDR3 sequence is 13 residues long. CDR3 DNA sequence: TGTGCCAGCAGTACCACAAAGAACACTGAAGCTTTCTTT. Protein: CASSTTKNTEAFF.

This chain uses TRBV28 with TRBJ1-2; no definite D call. The V and J ends lost 10 bases and 2 bases respectively, with 14 bases between them. Germline V CDR1 and CDR2: MDHEN, SYDVKM. This CDR3 contains 13 residues. The CDR3 DNA sequence: TGTGCCACAAGACACCCGGCCAACTATGGCTACACCTTC. It is translated as CATRHPANYGYTF.

The chain has TRBV28 and TRBJ2-1, with TRBD1 identical over 11 bases. Germline V CDR1 and CDR2: MDHEN, SYDVKM. CDR3 length: 17 amino acids. The V segment lost 3 bases and the J segment 4 bases; nucleotides outside the gene matches: 8. The CDR3 reads CASSFRGTGGGYNEQFF. CDR3 in DNA: TGTGCCAGCAGTTTCAGGGGGACAGGGGGTGGTTACAATGAGCAGTTCTTC. Together with reference TRBV28 and TRBJ2-1, the CDR3 gives the full variable domain: DVKVTQSSRYLVKRTGEKVFLECVQDMDHENMFWYRQDPGLGLRLIYFSYDVKMKEKGDIPEGYSVSREKKERFSLILESASTNQTSMYLCASSFRGTGGGYNEQFFGPGTRLTVL.

The V gene is TRBV24-1, the J gene TRBJ2-1, with TRBD1 matching over 7 bases. V lost 1 base, J lost 7 bases, and 9 bases stayed unmatched. Germline V lookup: CDR1 KGHDR, CDR2 SFDVKD. CDR3 length: 16 residues. The DNA for the CDR3 is TGTGCCACCAGTGATTTCGGGCAGGGGGTTATGAATGAGCAGTTCTTC. This gives the protein CATSDFGQGVMNEQFF.

The rearrangement uses TRBV6-1 and TRBJ1-3; 10 bases fit TRBD1. The J segment lost 0 bases and the V segment lost 4 bases, leaving 3 bases of the junction unmatched. Germline CDR1 MNHNS, CDR2 SASEGT. This CDR3 region has 16 residues. CDR3 in amino acids: CASSGWTGGSGNTIYF. In DNA form, the CDR3 reads TGTGCCAGCAGTGGGTGGACAGGGGGCTCTGGAAACACCATATATTTT.

This clone appeared many times. The chain carries TRBV24-1 and TRBJ1-6, with 7 bases that match TRBD1. Germline CDR1 and CDR2: KGHDR and SFDVKD. This CDR3 has 13 residues. Trimming removed 9 bases from V and 7 bases from J; junction bases left unmatched: 5. In DNA form, the CDR3 reads TGTGCCACCTCCGGGACAGAAAATTCACCCCTCCACTTT. It specifies CATSGTENSPLHF.

The chain couples TRBV4-1 to TRBJ2-7, with 8 bases fitting TRBD2. Germline CDR1 is MGHRA and CDR2 is YSYEKL. J was trimmed by 2 bases and V by 4 bases; bases with no gene match: 4. This CDR3 has 14 residues. CDR3 sequence (DNA): TGCGCCAGCAGCCGACCGGGACTAGCCTACGAGCAGTACTTC. Residues: CASSRPGLAYEQYF.

The chain has TRBV3-1 (or the pseudogene TRBV3-2) and TRBJ1-3; 9 bases are shared with TRBD1. Trimming took 0 bases from V and 5 from J; bases not matched to a gene: 5. Germline loops: CDR1 LGHDT, CDR2 YNNKEL (reference sequence). The CDR3 sequence is 16 residues long. CDR3 nucleotide sequence: TGTGCCAGCAGCCAAGAAAGGACAGGGGATAGAAACACCATATATTTT. Translated: CASSQERTGDRNTIYF.

On this clone: Other DNA variants within this sample encode the same CDR3. V is TRBV20-1 and J is TRBJ2-7, with D possibly being TRBD1 (6 bases). Between the trimmed V and J ends, which lost 5 bases and 3 bases, there was a span of 8 bases. CDR1 is DFQATT, CDR2 SNEGSKA, per germline (reference sequence). The CDR3 consists of 11 residues. CDR3 coding DNA: TGCAGTGCTTCACAGGGCTACGAGCAGTACTTC. Amino acid sequence: CSASQGYEQYF.

About this clone: The same CDR3 arises from other DNA sequences in this sample as well. The chain has TRBV10-3 and TRBJ2-1, with a possible D match to TRBD1 (5 bases). Germline lookup yields CDR1 ENHRY and CDR2 SYGVKD. This CDR3 region has 13 residues. Trimming removed 0 bases from V and 7 bases from J, with 7 bases in between. The CDR3 bases are TGTGCCATCAGTGAGTCAAGGGGAAATGAGCAGTTCTTC. Translated, it gives CAISESRGNEQFF.

The CDR3 nucleotides are TGCGCCAGCAGTTCCAGGACTAGCACAGATACGCAGTATTTT. This gives the protein CASSSRTSTDTQYF. This chain uses TRBV5-1 with TRBJ2-3; perhaps TRBD2 as D (5 bases). CDR3 size: 14 residues. V was cut by 5 bases and J by 0 bases, with 10 bases left in between. Germline V gene sequence: CDR1 SGHRS, CDR2 YFSETQ.

V gene TRBV3-1 (or the pseudogene TRBV3-2) combines with J gene TRBJ2-1, with 8 bases aligning to TRBD2. Losses at the gene ends were 1 base for V and 15 bases for J; bases not matched to a gene: 11. Germline V gene sequence: CDR1 LGHDT, CDR2 YNNKEL (reference sequence). The CDR3 is 14 amino acids. The DNA of the CDR3 is TGTGCCAGCAGCCAAGGGTCCCCCGGACTAGCCCCGTTCTTC. Translation: CASSQGSPGLAPFF.